The sequence of this T cell receptor beta chain was determined in a study of T cell responses to AZD1222 COVID-19 vaccine. Comment on this clone: Its target is unknown.

The method was immunoSEQ multiplex PCR; TCRdb's version includes in-frame clones alone and lacks a portion of them. The data show nearly 35,000 clones, around 82% seen once. J lost 6 bases, V lost 5 bases, and 6 bases had no gene match. CDR1 is SEHNR, CDR2 FQNEAQ, per germline (reference sequence). CDR3 length equals 14 residues. Findings of the study overall: The repertoires were collected only after the peak T cell response. Unmutated regions of variants are reportedly targeted by nearly half of spike-specific TCRs. Vaccine-related CD4 TCRs covered spike, predominating at 160-218 and 743-854. Donors in the cohort were predominantly white British and more often female, and clonal diversity was possibly underestimated.

The chain couples TRBV7-9 to TRBJ1-2, with 10 bases identical to TRBD1. The origin of this receptor is an adult who received the AZD1222 COVID-19 vaccine. This specimen was peripheral blood, taken 28 days after the second AZD1222 dose. The CDR3 here is CASSQGQGLDGYTF. CDR3 DNA sequence: TGTGCCAGCAGCCAGGGACAGGGGTTGGATGGCTACACCTTC.